These T cell receptor beta chains were read from a single sample in a study of brain T cells in children with intractable seizures. Repertoires were generated with immunoSEQ multiplex PCR, while TCRdb's copy carries only in-frame clones and drops some. This table holds 340,000 or so clones, over 85% found once. This sample comprised peripheral blood, obtained more than 4 months after surgery. Source of these receptors: a boy under three years old with tuberous sclerosis and intractable seizures. Both conserved end residues are part of each CDR3. Fields, in order: V gene, clone size, J gene, D gene, CDR3 protein, CDR3 DNA. The D gene is left open where the match is weak. Some rows mark clone size as missing; the rest say once, few, many or name a class of expanded clone.

>TRBV30|NA|TRBJ1-2|TRBD1
CAWSVPGGGSNYGYTF
TGTGCCTGGAGTGTACCGGGAGGGGGCAGTAACTATGGCTACACCTTC
>TRBV27|NA|TRBJ1-1|TRBD1
CASSFSGTGALVAFF
TGTGCCAGCAGTTTCTCCGGGACAGGGGCCCTTGTAGCTTTCTTT
>TRBV27|NA|TRBJ1-1|NA
CASSSNPRGTEAFF
TGTGCCAGCAGTTCCAATCCCAGGGGCACTGAAGCTTTCTTT
>TRBV19|NA|TRBJ1-5|TRBD1
CASSGQGGQPQHF
TGTGCCAGTAGCGGACAGGGAGGGCAGCCCCAGCATTTT
>TRBV4-2|NA|TRBJ2-2|TRBD1
CASSQDRGPGELFF
TGTGCCAGCAGCCAAGATAGGGGGCCCGGGGAGCTGTTTTTT
>TRBV5-1|NA|TRBJ2-3|NA
CASSKQFTSTDTQYF
TGCGCCAGCAGCAAGCAGTTCACTTCCACAGATACGCAGTATTTT
>TRBV6-5|NA|TRBJ1-5|NA
CASRSLDGNQPQHF
TGTGCCAGCAGGTCCCTGGACGGCAATCAGCCCCAGCATTTT
>TRBV4-2|NA|TRBJ1-5|TRBD1
CASTPVPNDRVLPLSRYSNQPQHF
TGTGCCAGCACCCCGGTCCCAAATGACAGGGTTTTGCCCTTATCCCGCTATAGCAATCAGCCCCAGCATTTT
>TRBV5-4|NA|TRBJ2-3|TRBD2
CASSRSGAGGPDTQYF
TGTGCCAGCAGCCGGTCGGGGGCGGGGGGGCCCGATACGCAGTATTTT
>TRBV24-1|once|TRBJ1-1|NA
CATSDERNTEAFF
TGTGCCACCAGTGATGAAAGGAACACTGAAGCTTTCTTT
>TRBV27|NA|TRBJ1-6|NA
CASSPETSPRGSPLHF
TGTGCCAGCAGTCCGGAGACCTCCCCACGAGGTTCACCCCTCCACTTT
>TRBV9|NA|TRBJ2-1|TRBD2
CASSGTSGGGYNEQFF
TGTGCCAGCAGCGGGACTAGCGGGGGGGGCTACAATGAGCAGTTCTTC
>TRBV7-3|NA|TRBJ1-1|NA
CASSLRQNTEAFF
TGTGCCAGCAGCTTACGACAGAACACTGAAGCTTTCTTT
>TRBV14|NA|TRBJ1-1|NA
CASSALNTEAFF
TGTGCCAGCAGTGCACTGAACACTGAAGCTTTCTTT
>TRBV27|once|TRBJ1-4|NA
CASSSPSSRSEKLFF
TGTGCCAGCAGTTCCCCGTCAAGTAGAAGTGAAAAACTGTTTTTT
>TRBV11-3|NA|TRBJ2-6|NA
CASSFSAGANVLTF
TGTGCCAGCAGCTTTTCTGCTGGGGCCAACGTCCTGACTTTC
>TRBV7-8|NA|TRBJ1-6|NA
CASSSPGRGNSPLHF
TGTGCCAGCAGCTCCCCGGGACGGGGTAATTCACCCCTCCACTTT